These 15 T cell receptor beta chains originate from one sample sequenced in a study of Graves' ophthalmopathy and Graves' hyperthyroidism. RNA transcripts served as template for amplifying TCR beta CDR3 sequences. The workflow started with a first-round RT-PCR run with HTBI primers and then moved on to a second-round multiplex PCR. TCRdb fed the multiplex PCR reads into MiXCR, producing one record per CDR3 protein. The sample includes about 620,000 distinct CDR3 sequences, 20% to 25% seen only once; the top ten take approximately 6.5%. The specimen sequenced was peripheral blood. These receptors were taken from a woman between 18 and 29 years old with stable Graves' hyperthyroidism. Some clones in this sample may be carry-over from other donors' samples.

This clonotype was detected ten times or more. The rearrangement uses TRBV7-9 and TRBJ1-2; possibly TRBD1 for D (5 bases). The CDR3 covers 15 residues. The germline CDR1 and CDR2 sequences are SEHNR and FQNEAQ (reference sequence). Trimming pared 0 bases from V and 6 bases from J, leaving 14 bases between. The CDR3 sequence: CASSLALEGEDGYTF. CDR3 coding DNA: TGTGCCAGCAGCTTAGCGCTTGAAGGGGAGGATGGCTACACCTTC.

The chain employs TRBV19 and TRBJ1-6; D call uncertain. Per the germline V gene, CDR1 is LNHDA and CDR2 is SQIVND (reference sequence). The CDR3 loop spans 16 amino acids. Trimming took off 7 bases at V and 8 bases at J, with 21 bases between the two ends. CDR3 protein: CASTDRPSLGYSPLHF. CDR3 coding DNA: TGTGCCAGTACCGATAGGCCGTCCCTTGGATATTCACCCCTCCACTTT.

This clonotype has a count of ten or more. The chain employs TRBV4-2 and TRBJ2-3, with TRBD2 matching 8 bases. Per germline, CDR1 LGHNA and CDR2 YNFKEQ. Germline trimming cut 4 bases from V and 2 bases from J; bases unmatched to any gene: 17. This CDR3 is 19 amino acids long. CDR3 residues: CASSPRTSRSGPNTDTQYF. The DNA of the CDR3 is TGTGCCAGCAGCCCCCGGACTAGCAGGAGTGGGCCGAACACAGATACGCAGTATTTT.

The rearrangement uses TRBV19 and TRBJ1-2; a possible D gene is TRBD1 (5 bases). Germline-derived CDR1 and CDR2 are LNHDA and SQIVND (reference sequence). The CDR3 runs to 14 residues. Trimming shortened V by 3 bases and J by 8 bases, and 16 bases separated the two germline ends. CDR3 sequence reads: CASSIRQGGGGYTF. The CDR3 DNA is TGTGCCAGTAGTATCCGGCAGGGCGGCGGAGGCTACACCTTC.

This chain connects TRBV12-3 or TRBV12-4 to TRBJ2-7; D gene unclear. V was pared by 3 bases and J by 1 base, with 22 bases between. There are 18 residues in the CDR3. CDR3 in DNA: TGTGCCAGCAGTTTTCGTGAAAGGATCCGGATGGGGTCCTACGAGCAGTACTTC. Amino acids: CASSFRERIRMGSYEQYF.

The chain is built from TRBV28 and TRBJ1-1; 7 bases line up with TRBD1. J lost 2 bases, V lost 4 bases, and 4 bases had no gene match. The germline V gene has CDR1 MDHEN and CDR2 SYDVKM. The CDR3 loop spans 14 amino acids. The CDR3: CASSSTGFNTEAFF. CDR3 DNA: TGTGCCAGCAGTTCGACAGGGTTTAACACTGAAGCTTTCTTT. Filled out from reference TRBV28 and TRBJ1-1, the complete variable domain reads DVKVTQSSRYLVKRTGEKVFLECVQDMDHENMFWYRQDPGLGLRLIYFSYDVKMKEKGDIPEGYSVSREKKERFSLILESASTNQTSMYLCASSSTGFNTEAFFGQGTRLTVV.

A word on this clonotype: A clone one base away is much larger, so this may be a read error. The gene calls are TRBV28 and TRBJ2-2, with D tentatively TRBD1 (6 bases). V lost 7 bases to trimming and J lost 1 base, with 13 bases between them. The CDR3 totals 15 residues. In germline, CDR1 is MDHEN, CDR2 SYDVKM. For the CDR3, the DNA is TGTGCCAGCATTGCCCCGGGACAGAACACCGGGGAGCTGTTTTTT. Translating it yields CASIAPGQNTGELFF.

This clonotype was counted ten times or more. The chain has TRBV6-4 and TRBJ1-2; possibly TRBD1 for D (5 bases). Germline CDR1 and CDR2: MRHNA and SNTAGT. Deletions cut 7 bases from V and 5 bases from J, with 26 bases between. The CDR3 length is 17 residues. The CDR3 is CASTQRRRGSQHYGYTF. The CDR3 DNA is TGTGCCAGCACTCAACGACGACGGGGGTCCCAGCATTATGGCTACACCTTC.

This clonotype was seen repeatedly, ten times or more. This sequence joins TRBV6-1 and TRBJ1-1, with a weak D call TRBD1 (6 bases). The germline V gene encodes CDR1 MNHNS and CDR2 SASEGT. V lost 5 bases to trimming and J lost 1 base, with 14 bases between them. This CDR3 has 15 residues. The CDR3 DNA sequence: TGTGCCAGCAGTAAGTCGGGAGGGGGGAACACTGAAGCTTTCTTT. Translated, it gives CASSKSGGGNTEAFF.

CDR3 sequence reads: CASSLKASGTEAFF. The DNA for the CDR3 is TGTGCCAGCAGTTTGAAAGCCAGTGGCACTGAAGCTTTCTTT. The rearrangement joins TRBV28 to TRBJ1-1, with D unclear. This CDR3 spans 14 amino acids. Germline V lookup: CDR1 MDHEN, CDR2 SYDVKM. V was cut by 3 bases and J by 4 bases, with 12 bases left in between.

This clonotype was recorded at least ten times. The CDR3 bases are TGTGCCAGCAGTCCGGGGACAGTTACTAGCAATCAGCCCCAGCATTTT. This gives the protein CASSPGTVTSNQPQHF. The rearrangement joins TRBV12-3 or TRBV12-4 to TRBJ1-5; 7 bases are a match to TRBD1. The V segment lost 5 bases and the J segment 0 bases; nucleotides outside the gene matches: 7. The CDR3 contains 16 residues.

This clonotype has at least ten counts. The chain links TRBV28 to TRBJ2-2; 10 bases agree with TRBD2. Germline V gene data show CDR1 as MDHEN and CDR2 as SYDVKM. V dropped 5 bases and J dropped 5; count of bases not matched to a gene: 8. There are 16 residues in the CDR3. The DNA for the CDR3 is TGTGCCAGCAGTACAGCTAGCGGGAGACGAACCGGGGAGCTGTTTTTT. Translating gives CASSTASGRRTGELFF.

This clonotype was seen ten or more times. The V gene is TRBV20-1, the J gene TRBJ1-3; D is undetermined. CDR1 and CDR2 from the germline V gene are DFQATT and SNEGSKA (reference sequence). Trimming pared 6 bases from V and 4 bases from J, leaving 13 bases between. This CDR3 spans 13 amino acids. The CDR3 region has the DNA TGCAGTGCCGCCCGAGGGTCCGGAAACACCATATATTTT. This gives the protein CSAARGSGNTIYF.

Worth noting for this clonotype: Just one base apart from a much larger clone, this may be a read error. This chain uses TRBV19 with TRBJ1-5; 9 nucleotides align to TRBD1. The V gene end was trimmed by 6 bases and the J gene end by 6 bases; junction bases not matched to a gene: 9. The CDR3 contains 15 residues. Germline V gene sequence: CDR1 LNHDA, CDR2 SQIVND (reference sequence). As DNA, the CDR3 is TGTGCCAGTAGGACGACAGGGGGGTCCACTCAGCCCCAGCATTTT. Amino acid sequence: CASRTTGGSTQPQHF. The variable domain in full, with the rest retrieved from reference TRBV19 and TRBJ1-5, is DGGITQSPKYLFRKEGQNVTLSCEQNLNHDAMYWYRQDPGQGLRLIYYSQIVNDFQKGDIAEGYSVSREKKESFPLTVTSAQKNPTAFYLCASRTTGGSTQPQHFGDGTRLSIL.

The gene calls are TRBV29-1 and TRBJ1-4; 8 bases line up with TRBD1. CDR1 and CDR2 from the germline V gene are SQVTM and ANQGSEA. The CDR3 sequence is 14 residues long. Trimming at V came to 1 base and at J to 5 bases, leaving 3 bases not matched to a gene. The CDR3 DNA sequence: TGCAGCGTTGAAGGGACAGGGCCGAATGAAAAACTGTTTTTT. Its protein product is CSVEGTGPNEKLFF.